The T cell receptor beta chain under discussion was sequenced for a study of blood T cell repertoires in COVID-19. Germline V CDR1 and CDR2: MGHRA, YSYEKL. This CDR3 region has 16 residues. The V end lost 0 bases, the J end lost 6 bases, and 15 bases lay between the germline ends. Original methodology: Reference gene primer amplification yielded estimated nucleated cell counts. Method: immunoSEQ multiplex PCR; TCRdb's copy keeps in-frame clones and lacks some. Clone size and the V and J calls come from that table; the DNA yielded D and trimming. Of more than 100,000 clones in the sample, around 89% were seen once.

Material for sequencing was peripheral blood. This rearrangement joins TRBV4-1 to TRBJ2-1; D uncertain. The sequence came from an older woman with COVID-19, enrolled during active disease. The CDR3 coding sequence is TGCGCCAGCAGCCAAGAAATTGGTAGTGGGCTCAATGAGCAGTTCTTC. Amino acid sequence: CASSQEIGSGLNEQFF.